These 19 T cell receptor beta chains were sequenced from one sample in a study of blood T cell repertoires in COVID-19. The protocol was immunoSEQ multiplex PCR, while the TCRdb copy is restricted to in-frame clones and leaves out a portion. In the table there are over 250,000 clones, around 92% of which are singletons. Sequences were obtained from PBMCs or T cells enriched from blood (not recorded which). The receptors originated from an older woman who had recovered from COVID-19.

This clone was found once. The chain links TRBV11-2 to TRBJ1-4, with 10 bases identical to TRBD1. The germline V gene has CDR1 SGHAT and CDR2 FQNNGV. This CDR3 spans 14 amino acids. The V gene end was trimmed by 5 bases and the J gene end by 12 bases; junction bases not matched to a gene: 9. The CDR3 bases are TGTGCCAGCAGCCAGACAGGGGGCGGAGGTGAACTGTTTTTT. This codes for CASSQTGGGGELFF.

This clone has just one count. The chain couples TRBV25-1 to TRBJ2-3; the D gene is possibly TRBD2 (5 bases). Trimming stripped 3 bases from V and 2 bases from J, with 12 bases between. The CDR3 runs 15 residues. From germline, CDR1 is MGHDK and CDR2 SYGVNS. CDR3 bases: TGTGCCAGCAGTGATACTATGAGGGTCACAGATACGCAGTATTTT. This codes for CASSDTMRVTDTQYF.

The chain employs TRBV28 and TRBJ2-7, with TRBD2 identical over 7 bases. Germline loops: CDR1 MDHEN, CDR2 SYDVKM. The CDR3 sequence is 15 residues long. V lost 6 bases, J lost 4 bases, and 12 bases stayed unmatched. The CDR3: CASRNRPGGTYEQYF. For the CDR3, the DNA is TGTGCCAGCAGGAACCGCCCGGGAGGCACGTACGAGCAGTACTTC.

The chain uses TRBV9 and TRBJ2-7; weak D call: TRBD2 (6 bases). Looked up from germline, CDR1 is SGDLS and CDR2 is YYNGEE. The germline V and J ends were trimmed by 0 bases and 8 bases, with 18 bases remaining between them. The CDR3 is made up of 15 amino acids. CDR3 sequence: CASSVEVGSGSKQYF. The CDR3 DNA sequence: TGTGCCAGCAGCGTAGAGGTCGGGAGTGGAAGCAAGCAGTACTTC. Variable domain in full (rest from reference TRBV9 and TRBJ2-7): DSGVTQTPKHLITATGQRVTLRCSPRSGDLSVYWYQQSLDQGLQFLIQYYNGEERAKGNILERFSAQQFPDLHSELNLSSLELGDSALYFCASSVEVGSGSKQYFGPGTRLTVT.

The chain uses TRBV4-1 and TRBJ2-7; 9 bases are shared with TRBD1. J lost 3 bases, V lost 4 bases, and 7 bases had no gene match. This CDR3 comprises 15 residues. Germline CDR1 and CDR2: MGHRA and YSYEKL. The CDR3 spells CASSPNGGQGYEQYF. CDR3 sequence (DNA): TGCGCCAGCAGCCCCAATGGGGGACAGGGCTACGAGCAGTACTTC.

This chain links TRBV3-1 (or the pseudogene TRBV3-2) with TRBJ2-3; D not certain. This CDR3 has 14 amino acids. The ends were cut back, 0 bases at V and 3 bases at J, with 7 bases in the middle. Germline CDR1 and CDR2: LGHDT and YNNKEL (reference sequence). Written as DNA, the CDR3 is TGTGCCAGCAGCCAAGATCGCAGGACAGATACGCAGTATTTT. The encoded protein is CASSQDRRTDTQYF.

This clone was found once. CDR3 sequence: CASPQTRLLGNQPQHF. CDR3 DNA: TGCGCCAGCCCTCAAACCCGACTCCTGGGCAATCAGCCCCAGCATTTT. The rearrangement links TRBV23-1 to TRBJ1-5; no clear D gene. TRBV23-1 is known as an ORF, though its function is uncertain. The CDR3 sequence is 16 residues long. Trimming stripped 8 bases from V and 2 bases from J, with 19 bases between.

This sequence joins TRBV5-4 and TRBJ2-6, with TRBD2 matching over 8 bases. V lost 10 bases, J lost 1 base, and 7 bases stayed unmatched. The CDR3 has 15 residues. The V gene's germline CDR1 is SGHNT and CDR2 YYREEE (reference sequence). The CDR3 sequence: CAVREGSSGANVLTF. CDR3 coding DNA: TGTGCCGTCCGGGAGGGTTCGTCTGGGGCCAACGTCCTGACTTTC.

J is TRBJ2-7 and V is TRBV7-3, with D possibly matching TRBD2 (5 bases). The germline V gene has CDR1 SGHTA and CDR2 FQGTGA. The V end lost 5 bases, the J end lost 3 bases, and 11 bases lay between the germline ends. CDR3 length equals 13 residues. CDR3 DNA sequence: TGTGCCAGCAGCCCTACAGCGGTCTACGAGCAGTACTTC. Protein product: CASSPTAVYEQYF.

The chain carries TRBV2 and TRBJ1-4; D is ambiguous. The CDR3 has 15 amino acids. Trimming removed 4 bases at V and 7 bases at J, with 16 bases between. CDR1 is SNHLY, CDR2 FYNNEI, per germline. The CDR3 DNA sequence: TGTGCCAGCAGTGCGGAGGCAGCGCTTGGTGAAAAACTGTTTTTT. Translated, it gives CASSAEAALGEKLFF.

The chain has TRBV5-4 and TRBJ2-1; 10 bases fit TRBD2. Per the germline V gene, CDR1 is SGHNT and CDR2 is YYREEE (reference sequence). The CDR3 totals 16 residues. V gave up 3 bases and J gave up 0 bases; unmatched junction bases: 3. CDR3 nucleotides: TGTGCCAGCAGCTCGAGACTAGCGGGCTCCTACAATGAGCAGTTCTTC. It yields the protein CASSSRLAGSYNEQFF.

This chain connects TRBV24-1 to TRBJ2-1; 10 positions match TRBD1. The germline V gene has CDR1 KGHDR and CDR2 SFDVKD. The CDR3 length is 18 residues. Germline trimming cut 5 bases from V and 3 bases from J; bases unmatched to any gene: 12. The CDR3 here is CATSGHPPGTGDYNEQFF. As DNA, the CDR3 is TGTGCCACCAGTGGGCACCCTCCCGGGACAGGGGACTACAATGAGCAGTTCTTC.

This chain connects TRBV2 to TRBJ2-5; 7 bases are shared with TRBD1. This CDR3 comprises 15 residues. Germline V gene sequence: CDR1 SNHLY, CDR2 FYNNEI. V dropped 6 bases and J dropped 1; count of bases not matched to a gene: 8. CDR3 sequence (DNA): TGTGCCAGCAGGTCGAGACAGGGAGTCCAAGAGACCCAGTACTTC. It translates to CASRSRQGVQETQYF.

The genes are TRBV5-1 and TRBJ2-6, with D maybe TRBD1 (5 bases). Trimming removed 5 bases from V and 0 bases from J, with 12 bases in between. Germline loops: CDR1 SGHRS, CDR2 YFSETQ. The CDR3 has 16 residues. The CDR3 DNA sequence: TGCGCCAGCAGTCGTGACAGACCCTCTGGGGCCAACGTCCTGACTTTC. Its protein is CASSRDRPSGANVLTF.

This clone was picked up one time. The V gene is TRBV11-3, the J gene TRBJ1-3; D may be TRBD1 (5 bases). Germline CDR1 and CDR2: SGHNT and YENEEA. Trimming took off 2 bases at V and 7 bases at J, with 12 bases between the two ends. This CDR3 spans 14 amino acids. The CDR3 region is CASSLQGFLNTIYF. The CDR3 nucleotides read TGTGCCAGCAGCTTACAGGGATTTCTGAACACCATATATTTT. Filled out from reference TRBV11-3 and TRBJ1-3, the complete variable domain reads EAGVVQSPRYKIIEKKQPVAFWCNPISGHNTLYWYLQNLGQGPELLIRYENEEAVDDSQLPKDRFSAERLKGVDSTLKIQPAELGDSAVYLCASSLQGFLNTIYFGEGSWLTVV.

The chain has TRBV7-9 and TRBJ2-5; tentatively, D is TRBD2 (5 bases). Germline V gene data show CDR1 as SEHNR and CDR2 as FQNEAQ (reference sequence). Between the trimmed V and J ends, which lost 5 bases and 4 bases, there was a span of 14 bases. This CDR3 contains 14 residues. The CDR3 bases are TGTGCCAGCAGCCCTCCGGTTGCGGGAGAGACCCAGTACTTC. Its protein product is CASSPPVAGETQYF.

This rearrangement joins TRBV28 to TRBJ2-3, with 8 nucleotides matching TRBD1. This CDR3 region has 18 residues. Trimming cost V 6 bases and J 0 bases; bases outside gene matches: 14. Germline V gives CDR1 MDHEN, CDR2 SYDVKM. The DNA for the CDR3 is TGTGCCAGCAGGATCCCGGGACAGGTACTAACTAGCACAGATACGCAGTATTTT. Its translation is CASRIPGQVLTSTDTQYF.

The chain uses TRBV7-3 and TRBJ2-2, with D unresolved. V lost 4 bases to trimming and J lost 7 bases, with 7 bases between them. The CDR3 consists of 12 residues. CDR1 and CDR2 from the germline V gene are SGHTA and FQGTGA. The CDR3 protein is CASSSQDGELFF. The CDR3 nucleotides are TGTGCCAGCAGCTCCCAGGACGGGGAGCTGTTTTTT.

In its sample, this clone was seen once. This chain connects TRBV10-3 to TRBJ2-5, with a possible D match to TRBD2 (5 bases). The CDR3 totals 14 residues. V dropped 6 bases and J dropped 3 bases, with 14 bases sitting between them. Looked up from germline, CDR1 is ENHRY and CDR2 is SYGVKD. CDR3 sequence reads: CAIRTDGNEETQYF. The CDR3 DNA is TGTGCCATCAGGACGGACGGGAACGAAGAGACCCAGTACTTC.